Following are 20 T cell receptor beta chains from one sample sequenced in a study of blood T cell repertoires in COVID-19. Clones were sequenced by immunoSEQ multiplex PCR, and TCRdb holds only the in-frame ones, with some missing. Of some 180,000 clones listed, around 90% are singletons. Sequences were obtained from peripheral blood. These receptors all stem from a man aged 55 to 70 with active or convalescent COVID-19.

The chain couples TRBV5-1 to TRBJ2-5; no clear D gene. Looked up from germline, CDR1 is SGHRS and CDR2 is YFSETQ. The CDR3 length is 14 residues. The germline V and J ends were trimmed by 0 bases and 4 bases, with 10 bases remaining between them. DNA for the CDR3: TGCGCCAGCAGCTTGGTGGTAGCCTCAGAGACCCAGTACTTC. This translates into CASSLVVASETQYF.

The CDR3 nucleotides are TGTGCCAGCACCCCACAGGGGGCAGAGGGCTACACCTTC. Amino acid sequence: CASTPQGAEGYTF. The rearrangement uses TRBV6-5 and TRBJ1-2; 9 nucleotides line up with TRBD1. CDR3 length: 13 residues. Trimming at V came to 7 bases and at J to 8 bases, leaving 8 bases not matched to a gene. Germline assignment: CDR1 MNHEY and CDR2 SVGAGI.

The chain carries TRBV7-6 and TRBJ2-1; 8 positions match TRBD2. The CDR3 spans 17 residues. V was clipped by 3 bases and J by 6 bases; unmatched bases: 13. The germline V gene encodes CDR1 SGHVS and CDR2 FNYEAQ. CDR3 in amino acids: CASSFRPPGGGTNEQFF. CDR3 coding DNA: TGTGCCAGCAGCTTCCGCCCCCCGGGGGGGGGTACCAATGAGCAGTTCTTC.

The rearrangement joins TRBV9 to TRBJ2-2, with D possibly TRBD2 on 6 matching bases. Germline values: CDR1 SGDLS, CDR2 YYNGEE. V was shortened by 4 bases and J by 7 bases, with 8 bases between the two germline ends. This CDR3 spans 12 amino acids. CDR3 nucleotides: TGTGCCAGCAGCATTAGCGGCGGGGAGCTGTTTTTT. This codes for CASSISGGELFF.

This clone has only a few counts. The CDR3: CASSVGRGSGYEQYF. In DNA, the CDR3 is TGTGCCAGCAGTGTAGGGCGGGGGTCCGGTTACGAGCAGTACTTC. V is TRBV2 and J is TRBJ2-7; the match to TRBD2 covers 7 bases. V lost 4 bases to trimming and J lost 4 bases; unmatched junction nucleotides: 10. This CDR3 is 15 amino acids long. Germline V CDR1 and CDR2: SNHLY, FYNNEI. The whole variable domain, remainder taken from reference TRBV2 and TRBJ2-7, is EPEVTQTPSHQVTQMGQEVILRCVPISNHLYFYWYRQILGQKVEFLVSFYNNEISEKSEIFDDQFSVERPDGSNFTLKIRSTKLEDSAMYFCASSVGRGSGYEQYFGPGTRLTVT.

V is TRBV3-1 (or the pseudogene TRBV3-2) and J is TRBJ2-1; 16 bases map to TRBD2. Germline lookup yields CDR1 LGHDT and CDR2 YNNKEL (reference sequence). The CDR3 spans 18 residues. V lost 4 bases, J lost 6 bases, and 9 bases stayed unmatched. This chain's CDR3 is CASSLRTGTSGGANEQFF. Written as DNA, the CDR3 is TGTGCCAGCAGCCTCCGGACCGGGACTAGCGGGGGGGCCAATGAGCAGTTCTTC.

This clone was counted only a few times. This chain links TRBV9 with TRBJ2-7; D is ambiguous. The CDR3 length is 13 residues. The germline V gene has CDR1 SGDLS and CDR2 YYNGEE. V lost 0 bases and J lost 6, with 10 bases in between. In nucleotides, the CDR3 is TGTGCCAGCAGCGTAGCTCCAGAAACCGAGCAGTACTTC. It yields the protein CASSVAPETEQYF.

This clone was detected only once. V is TRBV11-3 and J is TRBJ2-3; TRBD2 might be the D (6 bases). Germline CDR1 SGHNT, CDR2 YENEEA. The V end was cut by 5 bases, the J end by 1 base, with 13 bases between. The CDR3 contains 15 residues. CDR3 region: CASSRGIAGTDTQYF. The CDR3 DNA follows: TGTGCCAGCAGCCGGGGGATAGCGGGCACAGATACGCAGTATTTT.

J is TRBJ2-5 and V is TRBV18; no clear D. The CDR3 loop spans 11 amino acids. Germline values: CDR1 KGHSH, CDR2 LQKENI. V gave up 4 bases and J gave up 3 bases, with 3 bases separating them. The CDR3 protein is CASSLKETQYF. For the CDR3, the DNA is TGTGCCAGCTCACTCAAAGAGACCCAGTACTTC.

V gene TRBV18 combines with J gene TRBJ2-5, with 9 bases aligning to TRBD2. From germline, CDR1 is KGHSH and CDR2 LQKENI. The CDR3 totals 15 residues. V was pared by 3 bases and J by 1 base, with 3 bases of the junction left unmatched. The CDR3 sequence: CASSPPTSGQETQYF. Here the CDR3 DNA reads TGTGCCAGCTCACCCCCGACTAGCGGCCAAGAGACCCAGTACTTC.

The chain employs TRBV15 and TRBJ2-5; D unresolved. Germline-derived CDR1 and CDR2 are LNHNV and YYDKDF (reference sequence). Trimming took off 5 bases at V and 9 bases at J, with 13 bases between the two ends. The CDR3 consists of 12 residues. The CDR3 nucleotides are TGTGCCACCAGCCCCCACACCGGGTCCCAGTACTTC. The encoded protein is CATSPHTGSQYF.

The chain uses TRBV10-3 and TRBJ1-6; a possible D gene is TRBD1 (5 bases). Germline lookup yields CDR1 ENHRY and CDR2 SYGVKD. Trimming cost V 7 bases and J 8 bases, with 15 bases left between them. The CDR3 totals 14 residues. Here the CDR3 reads CAITKGIADSPLHF. For the CDR3, the DNA is TGTGCCATCACTAAGGGGATCGCGGATTCACCCCTCCACTTT.

The chain carries TRBV4-1 and TRBJ2-3, with TRBD1 matching 10 bases. The CDR3 spans 17 residues. The V segment lost 3 bases and the J segment 0 bases; nucleotides outside the gene matches: 6. In germline, CDR1 is MGHRA, CDR2 YSYEKL. The DNA for the CDR3 is TGCGCCAGCAGCCAGGGGACAGGGGCTTCTAGCACAGATACGCAGTATTTT. Protein product: CASSQGTGASSTDTQYF.

The chain links TRBV27 to TRBJ2-2, with TRBD2 identical over 9 bases. The CDR3 is 16 residues long. Germline V CDR1 and CDR2: MNHEY, SMNVEV (reference sequence). V dropped 3 bases and J dropped 9; count of bases not matched to a gene: 11. As DNA, the CDR3 is TGTGCCAGCAGTTTGAGGTTAGCGGGGGCGTATCGGGAGCTGTTTTTT. It specifies CASSLRLAGAYRELFF.

V is TRBV28 and J is TRBJ1-6; weak D call: TRBD1 (5 bases). V lost 5 bases and J 3 bases, leaving 8 bases between the germline ends. CDR1 and CDR2 (germline): MDHEN, SYDVKM. The CDR3 runs to 14 residues. Here the CDR3 reads CASSSQGYNSPLHF. CDR3 DNA sequence: TGTGCCAGCAGTAGCCAGGGCTATAATTCACCCCTCCACTTT.

CDR3 sequence (DNA): TGTGCCAGCAGCCAACACGGGACAGGAGATTCCTACGAGCAGTACTTC. It encodes CASSQHGTGDSYEQYF. This chain links TRBV5-6 with TRBJ2-7; the match to TRBD1 covers 8 bases. V shed 4 bases, J shed 1 base, and the junction held 10 bases outside the gene matches. CDR3 size: 16 residues. Looked up from germline, CDR1 is SGHDT and CDR2 is YYEEEE.

The chain is built from TRBV7-9 and TRBJ2-3; 8 bases fit TRBD2. The CDR3 contains 19 residues. From germline, CDR1 is SEHNR and CDR2 FQNEAQ (reference sequence). V was pared by 5 bases and J by 6 bases, with 22 bases of the junction left unmatched. The DNA for the CDR3 is TGTGCCAGCAGCCGGGGGGGCCAAGCCGCGAACTTAGGTCTGGATACGCAGTATTTT. Translating it yields CASSRGGQAANLGLDTQYF.

The chain employs TRBV5-5 and TRBJ1-4; D gene uncertain. V lost 2 bases and J 8 bases, leaving 16 bases between the germline ends. The CDR3 covers 15 residues. Germline-derived CDR1 and CDR2 are SGHKS and YYEKEE (reference sequence). CDR3 sequence reads: CASSLSRRLGEKLFF. In nucleotides, the CDR3 is TGTGCCAGCAGCTTATCACGGAGGCTTGGGGAAAAACTGTTTTTT.

The rearrangement joins TRBV29-1 to TRBJ2-7; maybe TRBD1 (6 bases). This CDR3 has 14 residues. Germline V gives CDR1 SQVTM, CDR2 ANQGSEA. The V and J ends lost 4 bases and 2 bases respectively, with 15 bases between them. The CDR3 DNA reads as TGCAGCGTTGTGGGTCAGGGGCCCCCCTACGAGCAGTACTTC. Its protein product is CSVVGQGPPYEQYF.

This chain connects TRBV5-1 to TRBJ1-2; 12 positions agree with TRBD1. Trimming removed 4 bases from V and 6 bases from J; junction bases left unmatched: 7. The CDR3 is made up of 15 amino acids. Germline V gene data show CDR1 as SGHRS and CDR2 as YFSETQ. The CDR3 reads CASSLGQGALDGYTF. The CDR3, as DNA: TGCGCCAGCAGCCTGGGACAGGGGGCCTTAGATGGCTACACCTTC.